A selection of T cell receptor beta chains follows, all from one sample in a study of T-cell memory formation after mild COVID-19. TCRdb independently ran MiXCR on the 5' RACE reads; one entry per CDR3 protein. The sample consists of roughly 130,000 distinct CDR3 sequences, about 6% of them appearing once. The sample consisted of PBMCs or a T cell subset sorted from them (not recorded which). All receptors come from an adult woman who had mild COVID-19 (a few samples of this study predate the infection). Cell type and time point are not known. Each CDR3 is given with its conserved first and last residue. A D gene is named only where the DNA matches it firmly. Size tells how often a clone was seen (once, few, many) or the class of an expanded clone, and some rows leave it out.

d_call	v_call	j_call	clone_size	cdr3_nt	cdr3_aa
-	TRBV3-1	TRBJ1-1	few	TGTGCCAGCAGCCGACAGGCAACGAACACTGAAGCTTTCTTT	CASSRQATNTEAFF
TRBD2	TRBV11-2	TRBJ2-3	many	TGTGCCAGCAGCTTAGTGGTCAGCGGGGGGGCCAACACAGATACGCAGTATTTT	CASSLVVSGGANTDTQYF
-	TRBV4-3	TRBJ1-5	few	TGCGCCAGCAGCCCCGGGACGTTTGCCGGCCAGCCCCAGCATTTT	CASSPGTFAGQPQHF
-	TRBV5-5	TRBJ1-2	-	TGTGCCAGCAGCTTGGTGCAACAATCTGCTAACTATGGCTACACCTTC	CASSLVQQSANYGYTF
-	TRBV5-1	TRBJ2-5	few	TGCGCCAGCAGCTTGGGCCCCGCACAGCTGTACCAAGAGACCCAGTACTTC	CASSLGPAQLYQETQYF
-	TRBV4-3	TRBJ1-1	few	TGCGCCAGCAGCCAAGAGGCCACGGGGGTAGGGACTGAAGTTTTCTTT	CASSQEATGVGTEVFF
TRBD2	TRBV5-1	TRBJ2-7	few	TGCGCCAGCAGCTACACTAGCGGGGGGCCCTGGGAGCAGTACTTC	CASSYTSGGPWEQYF
-	TRBV2	TRBJ1-5	-	TGTGCCAGCAGTGCGGGCAGCCCCAATCAGCCCCAGCATTTT	CASSAGSPNQPQHF
-	TRBV24-1	TRBJ2-1	many	TGTGCCACCAGTTCCCCTAGTTTGAGGGCAGGTGAGCAGTTCTTC	CATSSPSLRAGEQFF
TRBD1	TRBV5-1	TRBJ2-4	many	TGCGCCAGCAGCGAGGGACAGGGGGCCCTACTACAGTACTTC	CASSEGQGALLQYF
-	TRBV27	TRBJ1-1	many	TGTGCCAGCAGTTTTCTGCAGGGGAACACTGAAGCTTTCTTT	CASSFLQGNTEAFF
-	TRBV3-1	TRBJ1-1	few	TGTGCCAGCATTGACAGTGGCGGAACTGAAGCTTTCTTT	CASIDSGGTEAFF
TRBD1	TRBV6-1	TRBJ1-2	-	TGTGCCAGCAGTGAACGGACAGGGCCAAACTATGGCTACACCTTC	CASSERTGPNYGYTF
-	TRBV23-1	TRBJ2-3	many	TGCGCCAGCAGGGGGACTAGCACAGATACGCAGTATTTT	CASRGTSTDTQYF